One sample yielded the 8 T cell receptor beta chains listed below, sequenced in a study of blood T cell repertoires in COVID-19. TCRdb's copy holds only in-frame clones and misses some; the assay was immunoSEQ multiplex PCR. The sample includes approximately 100,000 clones, 80% to 90% seen only once; the top ten take less than 3%. Sequences were obtained from PBMCs or T cells enriched from blood (not recorded which). Receptors originate from a woman aged 50 to 60 who had recovered from COVID-19.

This CDR3 is CASSQLPGLAGGPGTGELFF. The CDR3 nucleotides are TGTGCCAGCAGCCAACTCCCGGGACTAGCGGGAGGGCCAGGCACCGGGGAGCTGTTTTTT. The chain joins TRBV11-3 to TRBJ2-2; 16 bases align to TRBD2. The V gene end was trimmed by 5 bases and the J gene end by 4 bases; junction bases not matched to a gene: 13. The CDR3 loop spans 20 amino acids. CDR1 and CDR2 from the germline V gene are SGHNT and YENEEA.

J is TRBJ1-4 and V is TRBV20-1; D is uncertain. The CDR3 is 13 amino acids. The V and J ends lost 3 bases and 5 bases respectively, with 10 bases between them. Germline V gene lookup returns CDR1 DFQATT and CDR2 SNEGSKA (reference sequence). The CDR3 nucleotides are TGCAGTGCTAGTACGGGTTTGAATGAAAAACTGTTTTTT. It encodes CSASTGLNEKLFF.

The CDR3 DNA reads TGTGCCAGCATTCCCGGGACTAGCGGGGGGAATACGCAGTATTTT. Translated: CASIPGTSGGNTQYF. J is TRBJ2-3 and V is TRBV6-5; 15 bases fit TRBD2. The V segment lost 7 bases and the J segment 7 bases; nucleotides outside the gene matches: 6. The CDR3 runs 15 residues. CDR1 MNHEY and CDR2 SVGAGI come from the germline V gene.

This chain uses TRBV19 with TRBJ1-6; D uncertain. This CDR3 has 17 amino acids. The germline gives CDR1 LNHDA, CDR2 SQIVND (reference sequence). The V gene lost 3 bases and the J gene lost 10 bases, with 22 bases spanning the gap. The CDR3 sequence: CASSIGELFTSRSPLHF. DNA of the CDR3: TGTGCCAGTAGTATCGGAGAACTATTTACTTCTCGGTCACCCCTCCACTTT.

The genes are TRBV5-1 and TRBJ2-5, with 10 bases aligning to TRBD1. V gave up 4 bases and J gave up 5 bases; unmatched junction bases: 8. Germline assignment: CDR1 SGHRS and CDR2 YFSETQ. This CDR3 is 15 amino acids long. The CDR3 sequence: CASSGGTGAAETQYF. As DNA, the CDR3 is TGCGCCAGCAGCGGCGGGACAGGGGCGGCGGAGACCCAGTACTTC.

This clone was counted a single time. The gene calls are TRBV12-3 or TRBV12-4 and TRBJ1-1, with D possibly being TRBD1 (6 bases). V was trimmed by 3 bases and J by 3 bases, leaving 8 bases between them. The CDR3 runs 13 residues. CDR3 coding DNA: TGTGCCAGCAGTTTGTCAGGGGACACTGAAGCTTTCTTT. Translation: CASSLSGDTEAFF.

The V gene is TRBV30, the J gene TRBJ1-2, with D uncertain. Germline CDR1 and CDR2: GTSNPN and SVGIG (reference sequence). V lost 4 bases, J lost 5 bases, and 8 bases lay in between. The CDR3 totals 11 residues. The CDR3 DNA follows: TGTGCCTGGACGGGTAATTATGGCTACACCTTC. Protein product: CAWTGNYGYTF.

The chain combines TRBV15 with TRBJ1-5; a weak D match, TRBD1 (6 bases). This CDR3 has 14 amino acids. V was pared by 1 base and J by 5 bases, with 9 bases between. CDR1 LNHNV and CDR2 YYDKDF come from the germline V gene (reference sequence). The chain's CDR3 is CATSRGSGDQPQHF. As DNA, the CDR3 is TGTGCCACCAGCAGAGGGTCAGGGGATCAGCCCCAGCATTTT.